This T cell receptor beta chain derives from a study of sequential checkpoint blockade in melanoma. The overall study: Patients were randomized 1:1 to nivolumab-then-ipilimumab or ipilimumab-then-nivolumab first-line.

Noted treatment: randomized to nivolumab then ipilimumab (arm A) or the reverse (arm B). DNA-damaging chemotherapy had not been given to any patient beforehand. The sample holds a few counts of this clone. CDR3 length: 16 residues. Germline CDR1 reads SGHRS; CDR2 reads YFSETQ. V gave up 7 bases and J gave up 1 base, with 18 bases separating them. Profiling relied on immunoSEQ multiplex PCR, and the TCRdb table lists in-frame clones only, not all of them. The table shows some 7,000 clones, with 23% occurring only once. The starting material was tumor tissue (inferred from file names), obtained from a patient given nivolumab and ipilimumab in sequence. The chain is built from TRBV5-1 and TRBJ2-1; tentatively, D is TRBD2 (6 bases). The clonotype originates from a human donor with melanoma. The CDR3 DNA reads as TGCGCCAGCCGGCCCTCGCAACTAGCTTCCTACAATGAGCAGTTCTTC. This codes for CASRPSQLASYNEQFF.